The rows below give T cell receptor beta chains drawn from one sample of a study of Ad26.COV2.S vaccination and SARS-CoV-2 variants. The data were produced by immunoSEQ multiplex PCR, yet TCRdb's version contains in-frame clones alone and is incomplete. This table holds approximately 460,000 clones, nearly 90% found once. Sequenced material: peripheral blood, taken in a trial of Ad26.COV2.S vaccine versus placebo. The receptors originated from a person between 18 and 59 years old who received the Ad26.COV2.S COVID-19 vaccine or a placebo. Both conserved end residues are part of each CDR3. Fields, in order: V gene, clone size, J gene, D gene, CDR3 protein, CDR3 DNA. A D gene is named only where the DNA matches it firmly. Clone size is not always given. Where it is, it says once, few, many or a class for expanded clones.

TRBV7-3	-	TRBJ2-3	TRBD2	CASSPHGSASGGRTDTQYF	TGTGCCAGCAGCCCCCATGGGTCGGCTAGCGGGGGCCGCACAGATACGCAGTATTTT
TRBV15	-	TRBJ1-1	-	CATAQGRMNTEAFF	TGTGCCACGGCCCAGGGAAGGATGAACACTGAAGCTTTCTTT
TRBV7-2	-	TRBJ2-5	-	CASRIMTGSQETQYF	TGTGCCAGCAGAATTATGACAGGTTCGCAAGAGACCCAGTACTTC
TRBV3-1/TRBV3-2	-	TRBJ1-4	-	CASSQRIGGQGLNEKLFF	TGTGCCAGCAGCCAAAGGATCGGGGGCCAGGGTTTAAATGAAAAACTGTTTTTT
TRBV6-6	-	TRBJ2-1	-	CASRNDRSSYNEQFF	TGTGCCAGCAGGAACGACAGGAGCTCCTACAATGAGCAGTTCTTC
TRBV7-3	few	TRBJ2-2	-	CASSLTGNTGELFF	TGTGCCAGCAGCTTGACAGGCAACACCGGGGAGCTGTTTTTT
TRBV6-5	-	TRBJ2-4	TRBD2	CASSQGGRQYF	TGTGCCAGCAGCCAGGGAGGGCGTCAGTACTTC
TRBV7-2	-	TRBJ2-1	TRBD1	CASSRTTGGALIEQFF	TGTGCCAGCAGCCGCACCACAGGGGGCGCTCTGATAGAGCAGTTCTTC
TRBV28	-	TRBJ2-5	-	CASSSTIFRLETQYF	TGTGCCAGCAGTTCAACTATTTTCCGCCTAGAGACCCAGTACTTC
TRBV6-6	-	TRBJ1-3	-	CASSYRPPKGNTIYF	TGTGCCAGCAGTTACCGGCCTCCAAAGGGAAACACCATATATTTT